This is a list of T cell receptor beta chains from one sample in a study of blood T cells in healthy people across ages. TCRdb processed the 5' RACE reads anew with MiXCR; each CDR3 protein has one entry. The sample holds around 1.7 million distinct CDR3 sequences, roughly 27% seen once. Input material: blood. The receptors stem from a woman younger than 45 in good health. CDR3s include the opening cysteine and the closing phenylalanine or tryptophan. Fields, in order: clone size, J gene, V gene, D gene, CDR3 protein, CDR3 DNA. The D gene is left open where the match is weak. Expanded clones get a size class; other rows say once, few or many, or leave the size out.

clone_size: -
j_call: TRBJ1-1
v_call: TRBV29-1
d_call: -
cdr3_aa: CSVKGGSTEAFF
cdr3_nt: TGCAGCGTTAAAGGGGGGAGCACTGAAGCTTTCTTT

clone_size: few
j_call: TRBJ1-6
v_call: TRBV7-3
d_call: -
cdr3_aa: CASSQGTGFPLHF
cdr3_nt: TGTGCCAGCAGCCAAGGAACAGGGTTTCCCCTCCACTTT

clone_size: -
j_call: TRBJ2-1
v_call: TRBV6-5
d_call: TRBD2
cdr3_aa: CASSFGTSGSVREQFF
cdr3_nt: TGTGCCAGCAGTTTTGGAACTAGCGGGAGTGTTAGGGAGCAGTTCTTC

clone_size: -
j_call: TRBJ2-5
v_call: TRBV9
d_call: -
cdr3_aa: CASSVGNGRLETQYF
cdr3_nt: TGTGCCAGCAGCGTCGGCAACGGGCGCCTGGAGACCCAGTACTTC

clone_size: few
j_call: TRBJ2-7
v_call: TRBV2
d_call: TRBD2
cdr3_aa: CASRELAGSSYEQYF
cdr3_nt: TGTGCCAGCAGGGAACTAGCGGGAAGCTCCTACGAGCAGTACTTC

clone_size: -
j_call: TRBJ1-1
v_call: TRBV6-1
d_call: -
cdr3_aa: CASSMNGPLSEAFF
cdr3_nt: TGTGCCAGCAGCATGAACGGGCCCCTGTCTGAAGCTTTCTTT

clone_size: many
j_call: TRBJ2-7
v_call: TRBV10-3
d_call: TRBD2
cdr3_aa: CAISASGIGEQYF
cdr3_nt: TGTGCCATCAGTGCTAGCGGGATAGGAGAGCAGTACTTC

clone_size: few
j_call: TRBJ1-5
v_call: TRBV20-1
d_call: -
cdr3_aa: CSAPKSGSGNQPQHF
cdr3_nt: TGCAGTGCCCCGAAATCAGGGTCGGGCAATCAGCCCCAGCATTTT

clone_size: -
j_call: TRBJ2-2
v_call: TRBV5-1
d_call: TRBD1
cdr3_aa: CASSLGDSTGELFF
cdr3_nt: TGCGCCAGCAGCTTGGGGGACAGCACCGGGGAGCTGTTTTTT

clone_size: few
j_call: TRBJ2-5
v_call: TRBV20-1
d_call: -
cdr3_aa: CSAGGGIQETQYF
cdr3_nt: TGCAGTGCTGGAGGGGGAATCCAAGAGACCCAGTACTTC

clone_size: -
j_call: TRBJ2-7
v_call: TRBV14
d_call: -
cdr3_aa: CASSHRNSHEQYF
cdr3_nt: TGTGCCAGCAGCCACAGGAATTCCCACGAGCAGTACTTC

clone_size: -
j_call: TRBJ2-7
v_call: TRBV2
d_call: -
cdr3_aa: CASRAGVSGEQYF
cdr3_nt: TGTGCCAGCAGGGCCGGGGTTTCAGGCGAGCAGTACTTC

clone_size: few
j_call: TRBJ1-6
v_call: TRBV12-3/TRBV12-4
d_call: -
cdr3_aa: CASSQDSKTLHF
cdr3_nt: TGTGCCAGCAGCCAGGACAGTAAGACCCTCCACTTT

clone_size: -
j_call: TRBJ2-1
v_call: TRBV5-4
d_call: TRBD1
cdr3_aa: CASSLQGGIEQFF
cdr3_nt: TGTGCCAGCAGCTTACAGGGGGGTATTGAGCAGTTCTTC

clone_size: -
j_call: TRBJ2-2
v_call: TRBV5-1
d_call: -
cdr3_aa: CASAPGAADTGELFF
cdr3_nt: TGCGCCAGCGCCCCAGGGGCGGCGGACACCGGGGAGCTGTTTTTT

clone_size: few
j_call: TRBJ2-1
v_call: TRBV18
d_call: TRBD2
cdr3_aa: CASSPGTSSEQFF
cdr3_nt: TGTGCCAGCTCACCCGGGACTAGTAGTGAGCAGTTCTTC

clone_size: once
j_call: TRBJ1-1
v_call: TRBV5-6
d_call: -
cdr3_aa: CASSLANGNTEAFF
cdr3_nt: TGTGCCAGCAGCTTGGCCAACGGGAACACTGAAGCTTTCTTT

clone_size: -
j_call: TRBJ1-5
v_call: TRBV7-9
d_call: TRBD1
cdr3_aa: CASSGTGDGQPQHF
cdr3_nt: TGTGCCAGCAGCGGAACAGGGGACGGGCAGCCCCAGCATTTT

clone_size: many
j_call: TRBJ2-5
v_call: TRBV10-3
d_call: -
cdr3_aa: CAIRDISETQYF
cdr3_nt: TGTGCCATCAGAGACATTTCAGAGACCCAGTACTTC

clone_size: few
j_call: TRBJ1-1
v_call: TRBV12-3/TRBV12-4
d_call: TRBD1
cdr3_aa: CASSTRQGWGTEAFF
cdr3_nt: TGTGCCAGCAGCACTCGACAGGGTTGGGGCACTGAAGCTTTCTTT

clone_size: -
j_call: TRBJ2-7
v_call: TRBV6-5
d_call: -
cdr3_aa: CASSEGGGHYEQYF
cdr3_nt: TGTGCCAGCAGCGAGGGGGGAGGGCACTACGAGCAGTACTTC

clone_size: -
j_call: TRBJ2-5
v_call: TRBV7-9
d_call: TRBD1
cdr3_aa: CASSQRDRGLGETQYF
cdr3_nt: TGTGCCAGCAGCCAAAGGGACAGGGGCCTGGGAGAGACCCAGTACTTC

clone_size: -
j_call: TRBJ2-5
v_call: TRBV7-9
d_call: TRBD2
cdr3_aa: CAGSFPTSGEETQYF
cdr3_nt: TGTGCCGGCAGCTTCCCTACTAGCGGGGAAGAGACCCAGTACTTC

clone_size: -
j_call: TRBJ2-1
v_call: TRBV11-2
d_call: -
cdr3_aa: CASSRNRDHNNEQVF
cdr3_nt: TGTGCCAGCAGCCGTAACCGAGACCACAACAATGAGCAGGTCTTC

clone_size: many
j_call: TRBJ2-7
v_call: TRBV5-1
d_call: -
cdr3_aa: CASSLGRDVHTYEQYF
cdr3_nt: TGCGCCAGCAGCTTGGGGCGGGACGTACACACCTACGAGCAGTACTTC

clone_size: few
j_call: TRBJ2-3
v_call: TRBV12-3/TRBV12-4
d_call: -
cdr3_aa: CASSLLPGGTDTQYF
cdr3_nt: TGTGCCAGCAGTTTGTTGCCAGGGGGCACAGATACGCAGTATTTT

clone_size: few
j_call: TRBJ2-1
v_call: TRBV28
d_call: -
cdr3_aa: CASSSTGTTIVYNEQFF
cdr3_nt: TGTGCCAGCAGCAGCACCGGGACAACCATTGTCTACAATGAGCAGTTCTTC

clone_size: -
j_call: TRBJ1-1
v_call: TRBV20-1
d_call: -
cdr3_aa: CSARKQVMNTEAFF
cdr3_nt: TGCAGTGCTAGAAAACAGGTAATGAACACTGAAGCTTTCTTT

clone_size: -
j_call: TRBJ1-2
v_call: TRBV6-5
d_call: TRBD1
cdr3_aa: CASSSGTGDPLYGYTF
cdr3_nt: TGTGCCAGCAGTTCCGGGACAGGCGACCCCCTTTATGGCTACACCTTC

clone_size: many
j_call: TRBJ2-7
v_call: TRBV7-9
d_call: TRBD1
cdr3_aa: CASSTGGSGYEQYF
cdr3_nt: TGTGCCAGCAGCACAGGGGGTAGCGGCTACGAGCAGTACTTC

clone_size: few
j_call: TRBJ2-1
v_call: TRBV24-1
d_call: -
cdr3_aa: CATSDSHLNRVNDEQFF
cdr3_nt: TGTGCCACCAGTGATTCCCACCTTAACAGGGTTAACGATGAGCAGTTCTTC

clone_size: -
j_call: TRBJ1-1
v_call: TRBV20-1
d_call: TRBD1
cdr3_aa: CSATSTGTVDEAFF
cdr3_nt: TGCAGTGCTACGTCAACAGGGACAGTCGATGAAGCTTTCTTT

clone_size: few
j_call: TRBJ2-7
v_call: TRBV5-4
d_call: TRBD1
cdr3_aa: CASSWAQGAGYEQYF
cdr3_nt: TGTGCCAGCAGCTGGGCACAGGGGGCAGGCTACGAGCAGTACTTC

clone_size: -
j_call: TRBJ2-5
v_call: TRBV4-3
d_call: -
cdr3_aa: CASSQDAVMGETQYF
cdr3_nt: TGCGCCAGCAGCCAAGACGCGGTCATGGGGGAGACCCAGTACTTC

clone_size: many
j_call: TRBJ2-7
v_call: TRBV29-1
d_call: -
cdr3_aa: CSVGVGKNRISYEQYF
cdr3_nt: TGCAGCGTTGGAGTTGGGAAGAACAGGATTTCCTACGAGCAGTACTTC

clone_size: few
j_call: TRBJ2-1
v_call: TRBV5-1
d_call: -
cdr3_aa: CASSFTQSSYNEQFF
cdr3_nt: TGCGCCAGCAGTTTTACCCAATCCTCCTACAATGAGCAGTTCTTC

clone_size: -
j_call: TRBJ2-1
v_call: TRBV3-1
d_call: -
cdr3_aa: CASSQETEGYNEQFF
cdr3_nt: TGTGCCAGCAGCCAAGAGACGGAAGGGTACAATGAGCAGTTCTTC

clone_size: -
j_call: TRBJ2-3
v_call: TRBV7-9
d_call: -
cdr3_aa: CASSMTGPDTQYF
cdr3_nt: TGTGCCAGCAGCATGACAGGTCCAGATACGCAGTATTTT

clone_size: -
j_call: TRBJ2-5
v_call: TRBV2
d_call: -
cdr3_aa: CASSVAPPETQYF
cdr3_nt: TGTGCCAGCAGTGTGGCCCCCCCCGAGACCCAGTACTTC

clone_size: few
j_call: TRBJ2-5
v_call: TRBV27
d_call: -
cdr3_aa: CASSLSSDGGKYF
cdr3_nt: TGTGCCAGCAGTTTATCGTCCGACGGGGGAAAGTACTTC

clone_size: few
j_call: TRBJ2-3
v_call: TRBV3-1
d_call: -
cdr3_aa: CASSPPRGLDSDTQYF
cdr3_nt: TGTGCCAGCAGCCCCCCTAGAGGGCTCGATTCAGATACGCAGTATTTT

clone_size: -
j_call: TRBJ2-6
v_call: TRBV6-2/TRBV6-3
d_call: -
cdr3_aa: CASRQGYFDSGANVLTF
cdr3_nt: TGTGCCAGCAGACAGGGCTACTTCGACTCTGGGGCCAACGTCCTGACTTTC

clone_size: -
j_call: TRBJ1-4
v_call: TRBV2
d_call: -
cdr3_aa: CASSERGRGEKLFF
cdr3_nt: TGTGCCAGCAGTGAACGGGGGCGCGGTGAAAAACTGTTTTTT

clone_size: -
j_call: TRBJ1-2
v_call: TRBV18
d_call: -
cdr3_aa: CASSPSRESYGYTF
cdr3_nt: TGTGCCAGCTCACCATCGAGGGAGAGCTATGGCTACACCTTC

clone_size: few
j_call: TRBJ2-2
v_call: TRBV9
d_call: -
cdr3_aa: CASSVGQRTGELFF
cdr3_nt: TGTGCCAGCAGCGTAGGGCAAAGAACCGGGGAGCTGTTTTTT

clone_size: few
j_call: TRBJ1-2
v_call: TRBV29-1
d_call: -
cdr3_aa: CSGGDGGPPENGYTF
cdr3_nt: TGCAGCGGGGGGGACGGGGGACCTCCAGAAAATGGCTACACCTTC

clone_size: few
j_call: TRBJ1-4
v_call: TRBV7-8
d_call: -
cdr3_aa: CASSLPGESEKLFF
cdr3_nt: TGTGCCAGCAGCTTACCCGGGGAGAGTGAAAAACTGTTTTTT

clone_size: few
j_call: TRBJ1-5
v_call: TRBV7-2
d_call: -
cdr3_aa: CASSLNRGNQPQHF
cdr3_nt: TGTGCCAGCAGCTTGAACCGGGGCAATCAGCCCCAGCATTTT

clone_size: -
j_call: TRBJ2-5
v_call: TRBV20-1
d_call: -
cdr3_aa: CSTPTTEETQYF
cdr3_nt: TGCAGTACACCGACGACGGAAGAGACCCAGTACTTC

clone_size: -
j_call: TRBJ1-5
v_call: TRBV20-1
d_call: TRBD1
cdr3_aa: CSASDRGQTCSNQPQHF
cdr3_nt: TGCAGTGCTTCGGACAGGGGACAAACCTGTAGCAATCAGCCCCAGCATTTT

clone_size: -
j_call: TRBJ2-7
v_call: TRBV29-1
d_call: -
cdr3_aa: CSVGTAPSYEQYF
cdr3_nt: TGCAGCGTTGGGACAGCTCCTTCCTACGAGCAGTACTTC

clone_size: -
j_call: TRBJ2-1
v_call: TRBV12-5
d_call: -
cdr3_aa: CASGTGWGDEQFF
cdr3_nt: TGTGCTAGTGGTACTGGTTGGGGGGATGAGCAGTTCTTC

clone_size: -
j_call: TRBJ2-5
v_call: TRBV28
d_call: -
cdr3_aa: CASSYRGGVETQYF
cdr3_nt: TGTGCCAGCAGTTATAGGGGGGGGGTAGAGACCCAGTACTTC

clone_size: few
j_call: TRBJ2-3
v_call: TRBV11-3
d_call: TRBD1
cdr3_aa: CASSSTGGDDTQYF
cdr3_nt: TGTGCCAGCAGCTCCACAGGGGGCGACGATACGCAGTATTTT

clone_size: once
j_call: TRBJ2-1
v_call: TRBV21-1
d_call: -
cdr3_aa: CASSGGVDISYEQFF
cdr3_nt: TGTGCCAGCAGCGGAGGGGTGGACATATCCTACGAGCAGTTCTTC

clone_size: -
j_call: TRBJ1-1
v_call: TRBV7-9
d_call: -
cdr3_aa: CASSTRTPPTEAFF
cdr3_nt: TGTGCCAGCAGCACGCGGACGCCCCCCACTGAAGCTTTCTTT